This is a list of T cell receptor beta chains from one sample in a study of cytomegalovirus exposure and HLA in healthy donors. Repertoires were generated with immunoSEQ multiplex PCR, while TCRdb's copy carries only in-frame clones and drops some. The sample has 110,000 to 150,000 clones, around 88% seen once. Sequenced material: PBMCs. All receptors derive from a young woman in good health and CMV-seropositive. Both conserved end residues are part of each CDR3. Fields, in order: V gene, J gene, clone size, CDR3 protein. Not every row has a clone size; where given, it reads once, few, many or a size class.

>TRBV7-9|TRBJ1-2|once
CASSLDAINYGYTF
>TRBV18|TRBJ1-1|.
CASSPIITGTGTTEAFF
>TRBV28|TRBJ1-6|.
CASSPRTGRSPLHF
>TRBV23-1|TRBJ2-7|once
CASRLHSGTPPREQYF
>TRBV19|TRBJ1-2|.
CASSTNSYGYTF
>TRBV19|TRBJ1-2|.
CASKEENYGYTF
>TRBV29-1|TRBJ2-1|.
CSAALALIYNEQFF
>TRBV11-3|TRBJ2-1|.
CASSSAGRGEQFF
>TRBV5-1|TRBJ2-5|.
CASSLGTTGETQYF
>TRBV5-1|TRBJ2-4|.
CASSRGAKNIQYF
>TRBV28|TRBJ2-2|few
CASKPGGLDGELFF
>TRBV2|TRBJ1-5|.
CASSPPYQPQHF
>TRBV5-5|TRBJ2-3|.
CASSLAQGAGTDTQYF
>TRBV27|TRBJ2-5|.
CASSTHRLAGGPGETQYF
>TRBV28|TRBJ1-1|.
CASSKNRGTEAFF
>TRBV9|TRBJ1-3|once
CASSVGDGVSGNTIYF
>TRBV28|TRBJ2-1|.
CAIRGSPHNEQFF